This T cell receptor (beta chain) was captured by sequencing in a study of shared clonotypes between healthy human individuals. Study-wide context: Donors consisted of a couple of women and a few men between 18 and 49. General study results and limits: Genetic and exposure-history diversity was limited by the small donor number. Non-shared clonotypes were found to have lower generation probabilities than the clonotypes that were shared by all four of the sorted-subset donors.

TCRdb's copy holds only in-frame clones and misses some; the assay was immunoSEQ multiplex PCR. The data hold almost 750,000 clones, with approximately 77% observed a single time. In germline, CDR1 is MDHEN, CDR2 SYDVKM. The ends were cut back, 3 bases at V and 2 bases at J, with 17 bases in the middle. The CDR3 totals 16 residues. The table lists this clone with a count of one. Its antigen is as yet unknown. The V call is TRBV28, the J call TRBJ2-7; tentative D call: TRBD1 (6 bases). This sequence originates from a woman aged 25 to 39 in good health. Sequencing input: memory CD4+ T cells sorted from blood. The subset denotes: CD45RA-negative fraction. In DNA, the CDR3 is TGTGCCAGCAGTTTCGAGGGACACCCAGGGGCCTACGAGCAGTACTTC. It specifies CASSFEGHPGAYEQYF.